A selection of T cell receptor beta chains follows, all from one sample in a study of blood T cell repertoires in COVID-19. This table comes from immunoSEQ multiplex PCR, and its TCRdb copy is limited to in-frame clones, with some not included. The sample contains under 250,000 clones, about 86% of which appear only once. The sequencing sample was made of peripheral blood. The receptors here all came from a man aged 80 or over with acute or convalescent COVID-19. Each CDR3 is given with its conserved first and last residue. The D gene is left open where the match is weak. Rows may omit the clone size; those that give it use once, few, many or a size class.

>TRBJ2-3|.|TRBV6-5|TRBD2
CASRPLAGRGDTQYF
TGTGCCAGCAGACCCTTAGCGGGACGGGGGGATACGCAGTATTTT
>TRBJ2-2|.|TRBV19|.
CATWGSGTGELFF
TGTGCCACCTGGGGCTCCGGCACCGGGGAGCTGTTTTTT
>TRBJ2-7|.|TRBV2|TRBD1
CASSERDRGSYEQYF
TGTGCCAGCAGTGAGCGGGACAGGGGTTCCTACGAGCAGTACTTC
>TRBJ2-7|.|TRBV3-1/TRBV3-2|TRBD2
CASSHPLDSGSNEQYF
TGTGCCAGCAGCCACCCCCTGGATAGCGGGAGTAACGAGCAGTACTTC
>TRBJ1-1|.|TRBV7-2|.
CASSLGGYNTEAFF
TGTGCCAGCAGCTTAGGCGGGTATAACACTGAAGCTTTCTTT
>TRBJ1-1|.|TRBV5-4|.
CASRPALGGNTEAFF
TGTGCCAGCAGGCCGGCTTTGGGAGGAAACACTGAAGCTTTCTTT
>TRBJ2-7|.|TRBV27|.
CASRASVSYEQYF
TGTGCCAGCCGGGCTAGCGTTTCCTACGAGCAGTACTTC
>TRBJ2-7|once|TRBV3-1/TRBV3-2|.
CASSQVYEQYF
TGTGCCAGCAGCCAAGTATACGAGCAGTACTTC
>TRBJ2-3|.|TRBV5-1|TRBD2
CASSPSGTSTDTQYF
TGCGCCAGCAGCCCGAGCGGGACCAGCACAGATACGCAGTATTTT
>TRBJ1-2|.|TRBV18|.
CASSLLGEDYGYTF
TGTGCCAGCTCACTGTTGGGGGAGGACTATGGCTACACCTTC
>TRBJ1-2|.|TRBV28|.
CASSFPAGAGASYGYTF
TGTGCCAGCAGTTTCCCAGCGGGGGCTGGGGCCAGCTATGGCTACACCTTC
>TRBJ2-3|once|TRBV18|TRBD1
CASSPSPLQGSTDTQYF
TGTGCCAGCTCACCAAGTCCCCTACAGGGGAGCACAGATACGCAGTATTTT
>TRBJ2-1|.|TRBV18|TRBD2
CASSALPFAPAGGPGDDEQFF
TGTGCCAGCTCAGCCCTCCCTTTTGCCCCAGCGGGAGGGCCAGGGGACGATGAGCAGTTCTTC
>TRBJ1-2|few|TRBV4-1|.
CASSQPGTHKASGYTF
TGCGCCAGCAGCCAGCCTGGGACTCATAAAGCGAGTGGCTACACCTTC
>TRBJ1-1|.|TRBV5-6|TRBD1
CASSRDRANSEAFF
TGTGCCAGCAGCAGGGACAGGGCGAACTCTGAAGCTTTCTTT
>TRBJ2-7|few|TRBV7-9|TRBD1
CASSSPSGTGGINEQYF
TGTGCCAGCAGCTCCCCCTCCGGGACAGGGGGCATAAACGAGCAGTACTTC
>TRBJ1-6|few|TRBV6-2/TRBV6-3|TRBD1
CASSRGGGSPLHF
TGTGCCAGCAGCAGAGGGGGCGGATCACCCCTCCACTTT
>TRBJ2-3|.|TRBV3-1/TRBV3-2|.
CASSRGLTSTDTQYF
TGTGCCAGCAGCCGGGGACTTACTAGCACAGATACGCAGTATTTT
>TRBJ2-3|.|TRBV6-5|TRBD2
CASRYSSGDTQYF
TGTGCCAGCAGGTATAGTAGCGGGGATACGCAGTATTTT
>TRBJ2-7|.|TRBV5-8|.
CASSLAGGSYEQYF
TGTGCCAGCAGCTTGGCTGGCGGATCCTACGAGCAGTACTTC
>TRBJ1-2|.|TRBV6-1|.
CASSEEPSYGYTF
TGTGCCAGCAGTGAAGAGCCGTCCTATGGCTACACCTTC
>TRBJ1-2|.|TRBV28|.
CASRQASSYGYTF
TGTGCCAGCAGGCAGGCGAGCTCCTATGGCTACACCTTC
>TRBJ2-4|few|TRBV6-1|TRBD2
CASSEARSGSGLAKNIQYF
TGTGCCAGCAGTGAAGCCAGGAGCGGGAGTGGCCTAGCCAAAAACATTCAGTACTTC
>TRBJ2-7|.|TRBV19|TRBD1
CASSIGTGRNYEQYF
TGTGCCAGTAGTATAGGGACAGGGAGGAACTACGAGCAGTACTTC
>TRBJ1-2|.|TRBV10-2|.
CASSGSGSNYGYTF
TGCGCCAGCAGTGGTTCAGGGTCGAACTATGGCTACACCTTC
>TRBJ2-1|.|TRBV5-1|TRBD2
CASSRAGTYNEQFF
TGCGCCAGCAGTCGAGCGGGAACCTACAATGAGCAGTTCTTC
>TRBJ1-2|.|TRBV27|TRBD1
CASSYLRDRGYTF
TGTGCCAGCAGTTACCTCCGGGACAGGGGCTACACCTTC